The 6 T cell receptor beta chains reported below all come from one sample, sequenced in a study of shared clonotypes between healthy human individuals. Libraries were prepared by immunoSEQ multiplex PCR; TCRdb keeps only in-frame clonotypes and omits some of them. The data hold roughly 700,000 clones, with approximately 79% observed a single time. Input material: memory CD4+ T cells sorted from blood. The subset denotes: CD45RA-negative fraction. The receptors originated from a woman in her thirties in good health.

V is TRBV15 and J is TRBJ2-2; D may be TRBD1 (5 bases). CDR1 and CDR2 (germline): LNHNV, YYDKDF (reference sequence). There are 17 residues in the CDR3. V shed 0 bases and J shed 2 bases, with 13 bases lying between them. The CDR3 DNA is TGTGCCACCAGCAGAGACCGCCGAACAGGAAACACCGGGGAGCTGTTTTTT. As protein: CATSRDRRTGNTGELFF.

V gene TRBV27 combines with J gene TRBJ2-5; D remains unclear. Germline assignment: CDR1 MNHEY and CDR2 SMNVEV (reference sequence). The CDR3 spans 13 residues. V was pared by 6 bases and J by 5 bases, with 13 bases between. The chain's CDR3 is CASSPIGRETQYF. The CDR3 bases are TGTGCCAGCAGCCCCATAGGGCGGGAGACCCAGTACTTC.

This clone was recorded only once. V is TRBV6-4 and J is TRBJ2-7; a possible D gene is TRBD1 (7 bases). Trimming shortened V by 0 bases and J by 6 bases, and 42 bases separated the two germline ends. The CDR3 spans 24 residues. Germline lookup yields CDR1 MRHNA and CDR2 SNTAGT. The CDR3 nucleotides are TGTGCCAGCAGTGACTCGGGGATTGACACCCTTCATGCGGGGACAGCAAAAAATCTTGTCGAGCAGTACTTC. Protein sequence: CASSDSGIDTLHAGTAKNLVEQYF.

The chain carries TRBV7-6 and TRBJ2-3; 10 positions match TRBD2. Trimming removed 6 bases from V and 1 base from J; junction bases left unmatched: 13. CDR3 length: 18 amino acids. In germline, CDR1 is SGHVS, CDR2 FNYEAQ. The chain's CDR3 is CASSLIPSSGSGTDTQYF. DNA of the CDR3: TGTGCCAGCAGTTTAATCCCCTCTAGCGGGAGTGGCACAGATACGCAGTATTTT.

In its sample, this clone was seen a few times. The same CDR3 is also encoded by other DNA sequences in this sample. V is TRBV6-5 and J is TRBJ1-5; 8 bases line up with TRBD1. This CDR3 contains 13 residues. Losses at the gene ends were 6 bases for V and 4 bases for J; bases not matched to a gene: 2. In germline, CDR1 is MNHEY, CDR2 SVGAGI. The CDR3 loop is CASSRTGNQPQHF. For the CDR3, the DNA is TGTGCCAGCAGCCGGACAGGGAATCAGCCCCAGCATTTT.

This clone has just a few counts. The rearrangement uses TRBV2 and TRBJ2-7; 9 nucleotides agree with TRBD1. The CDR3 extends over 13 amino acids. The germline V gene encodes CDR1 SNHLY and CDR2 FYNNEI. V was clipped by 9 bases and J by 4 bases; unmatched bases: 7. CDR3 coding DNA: TGTGCCAGTCAGGGACAGGGAGGGTACGAGCAGTACTTC. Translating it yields CASQGQGGYEQYF.